This passage covers 8 T cell receptor beta chains from one sample sequenced in a study of cytomegalovirus exposure and HLA in healthy donors. Primers included in the PCR were 60 Vbeta and 13 Jbeta primers. The method was immunoSEQ multiplex PCR; TCRdb's version includes in-frame clones alone and lacks a portion of them. This sample has about 250,000 clones; around 80% occur once, and the top ten carry around 0.33%. Sequencing used PBMCs. These receptors were obtained from a girl aged 2-10 years in good health and CMV-seronegative.

The chain links TRBV5-6 to TRBJ2-5; D gene uncertain. Trimming left V 7 bases short and J 1 base short, with 8 bases between. Germline values: CDR1 SGHDT, CDR2 YYEEEE. CDR3 length: 12 residues. The CDR3 DNA is TGTGCCAGCGCGTGGGCCCAAGAGACCCAGTACTTC. Amino acids: CASAWAQETQYF.

The V and J genes are TRBV13 and TRBJ2-5; TRBD2 aligns across 7 bases. Germline-derived CDR1 and CDR2 are PRHDT and FYEKMQ (reference sequence). V lost 3 bases to trimming and J lost 3 bases; unmatched junction nucleotides: 10. CDR3 length: 16 amino acids. CDR3 loop: CASSFIERGQEETQYF. The CDR3 nucleotides are TGTGCCAGCAGCTTTATCGAGCGGGGCCAGGAAGAGACCCAGTACTTC.

The rearrangement links TRBV4-1 to TRBJ2-7; a possible D gene is TRBD2 (5 bases). The germline V gene has CDR1 MGHRA and CDR2 YSYEKL. Trimming removed 1 base from V and 3 bases from J, with 13 bases in between. The CDR3 consists of 15 residues. The CDR3 nucleotides are TGCGCCAGCAGCCAAGTTAGTAGCGAAGACTACGAGCAGTACTTC. This encodes CASSQVSSEDYEQYF.

This chain joins TRBV18 and TRBJ2-1; TRBD2 aligns across 7 bases. This CDR3 comprises 15 residues. Germline CDR1 is KGHSH and CDR2 is LQKENI. The V gene end was trimmed by 4 bases and the J gene end by 0 bases; junction bases not matched to a gene: 3. CDR3 DNA sequence: TGTGCCAGCTCACTCGGGAGGCCCTCCTACAATGAGCAGTTCTTC. This sequence encodes CASSLGRPSYNEQFF.

The chain is built from TRBV6-5 and TRBJ2-5; D is unresolved. V was pared by 6 bases and J by 0 bases, with 8 bases between. CDR3 length: 13 amino acids. In germline, CDR1 is MNHEY, CDR2 SVGAGI. The CDR3: CASSLQHQETQYF. The CDR3 DNA reads TGTGCCAGCAGCTTACAACACCAAGAGACCCAGTACTTC.

The chain joins TRBV20-1 to TRBJ1-6; weak D call: TRBD1 (6 bases). CDR3 size: 11 residues. From germline, CDR1 is DFQATT and CDR2 SNEGSKA (reference sequence). The ends were cut back, 6 bases at V and 9 bases at J, with 9 bases in the middle. CDR3 coding DNA: TGCAGTGCATCAGGGGTTTCACCCCTCCACTTT. This gives the protein CSASGVSPLHF.

The rearrangement uses TRBV5-5 and TRBJ2-2; D unclear. CDR1 and CDR2 from the germline V gene are SGHKS and YYEKEE (reference sequence). The CDR3 is 14 residues long. Trimming pared 1 base from V and 4 bases from J, leaving 8 bases between. The CDR3 bases are TGTGCCAGCAGCTTGTGGTCTATCACCGGGGAGCTGTTTTTT. Protein product: CASSLWSITGELFF. The complete variable domain, with remaining parts taken from reference TRBV5-5 and TRBJ2-2, reads DAGVTQSPTHLIKTRGQQVTLRCSPISGHKSVSWYQQVLGQGPQFIFQYYEKEERGRGNFPDRFSARQFPNYSSELNVNALLLGDSALYLCASSLWSITGELFFGEGSRLTVL.

This chain uses TRBV9 with TRBJ2-5, with D hard to call. Germline V CDR1 and CDR2: SGDLS, YYNGEE. V was cut by 3 bases and J by 1 base, with 10 bases left in between. This CDR3 contains 14 residues. DNA for the CDR3: TGTGCCAGCAGCGGATCAGGCGTCCAAGAGACCCAGTACTTC. Protein product: CASSGSGVQETQYF.